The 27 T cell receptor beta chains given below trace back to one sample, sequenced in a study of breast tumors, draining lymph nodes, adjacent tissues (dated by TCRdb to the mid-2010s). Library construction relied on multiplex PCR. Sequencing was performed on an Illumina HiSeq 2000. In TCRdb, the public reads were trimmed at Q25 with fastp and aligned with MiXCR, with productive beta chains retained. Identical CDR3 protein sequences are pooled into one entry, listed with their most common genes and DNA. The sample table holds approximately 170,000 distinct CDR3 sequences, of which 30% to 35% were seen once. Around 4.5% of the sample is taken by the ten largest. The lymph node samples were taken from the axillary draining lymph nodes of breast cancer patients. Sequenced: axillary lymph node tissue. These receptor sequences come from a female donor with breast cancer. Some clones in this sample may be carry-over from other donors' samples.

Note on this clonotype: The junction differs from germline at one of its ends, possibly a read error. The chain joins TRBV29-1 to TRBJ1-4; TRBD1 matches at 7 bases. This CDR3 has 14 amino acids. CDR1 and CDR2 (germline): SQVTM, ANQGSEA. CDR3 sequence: CSVLDREKGERLFF. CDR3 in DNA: TGTAGCGTTCTCGACAGGGAGAAGGGTGAAAGACTGTTTTTT.

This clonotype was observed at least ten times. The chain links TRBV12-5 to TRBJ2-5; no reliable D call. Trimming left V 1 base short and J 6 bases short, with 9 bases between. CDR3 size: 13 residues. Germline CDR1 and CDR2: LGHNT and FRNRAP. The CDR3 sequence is CASGLDLQKTQYF. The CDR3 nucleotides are TGTGCTAGTGGTTTGGACCTTCAAAAGACCCAGTACTTC.

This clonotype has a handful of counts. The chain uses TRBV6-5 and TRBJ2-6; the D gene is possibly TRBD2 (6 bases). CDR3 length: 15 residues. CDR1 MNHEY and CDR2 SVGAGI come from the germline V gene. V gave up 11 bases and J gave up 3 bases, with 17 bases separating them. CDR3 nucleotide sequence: TGTGCCGTAGGGCGGGGATACTTTGGGGCCAACGTCCTGACTTTC. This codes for CAVGRGYFGANVLTF.

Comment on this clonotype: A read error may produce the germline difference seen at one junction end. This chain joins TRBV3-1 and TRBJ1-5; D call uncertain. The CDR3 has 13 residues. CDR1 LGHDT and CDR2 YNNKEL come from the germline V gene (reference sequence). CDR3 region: CAGSQERNQPQHF. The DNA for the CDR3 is TGCGCCGGCAGCCAAGAGCGGAATCAGCCCCAGCATTTT.

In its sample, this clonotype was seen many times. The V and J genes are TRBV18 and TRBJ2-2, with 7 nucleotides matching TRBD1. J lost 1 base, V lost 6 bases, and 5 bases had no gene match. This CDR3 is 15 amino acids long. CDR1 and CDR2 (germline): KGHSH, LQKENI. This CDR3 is CASSQGTENTGELFF. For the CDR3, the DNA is TGTGCCAGCTCCCAGGGGACAGAGAACACCGGGGAGCTGTTTTTT.

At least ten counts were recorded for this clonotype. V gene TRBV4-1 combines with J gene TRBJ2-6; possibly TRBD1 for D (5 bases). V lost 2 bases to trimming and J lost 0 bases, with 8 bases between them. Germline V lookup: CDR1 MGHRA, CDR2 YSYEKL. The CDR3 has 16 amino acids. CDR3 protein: CASSQQGNSGANVLTF. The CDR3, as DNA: TGCGCCAGCAGCCAACAGGGCAACTCTGGGGCCAACGTCCTGACTTTC.

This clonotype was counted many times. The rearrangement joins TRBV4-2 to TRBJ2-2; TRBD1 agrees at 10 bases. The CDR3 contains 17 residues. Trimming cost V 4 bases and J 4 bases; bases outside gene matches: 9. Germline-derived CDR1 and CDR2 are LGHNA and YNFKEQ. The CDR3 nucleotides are TGTGCCAGCAGCCCCAGCGGGACAGGGGTTCGCACCGGGGAGCTGTTTTTT. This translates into CASSPSGTGVRTGELFF.

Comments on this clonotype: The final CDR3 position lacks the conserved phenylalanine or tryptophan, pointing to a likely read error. CDR3 sequence (DNA): TGTGCCAGCAGTCCCGCCCTTATAACAGGGGGCAAAGGAGAAAAACTGTTTCTT. It translates to CASSPALITGGKGEKLFL. The chain couples TRBV6-2 or TRBV6-3 to TRBJ1-4; the match to TRBD1 covers 9 bases. V lost 5 bases, J lost 8 bases, and 18 bases stayed unmatched. The CDR3 is made up of 18 amino acids. Germline V gene data show CDR1 as MNHEY and CDR2 as SVGEGT.

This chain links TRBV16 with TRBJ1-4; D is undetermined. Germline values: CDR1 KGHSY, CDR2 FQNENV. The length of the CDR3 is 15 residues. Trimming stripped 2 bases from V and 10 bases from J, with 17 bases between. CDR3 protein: CASSQGDPRSGKLFF. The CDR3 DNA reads TGTGCCAGCAGCCAAGGAGATCCCCGCAGTGGAAAACTGTTTTTT. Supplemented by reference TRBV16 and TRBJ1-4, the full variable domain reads GEEVAQTPKHLVRGEGQKAKLYCAPIKGHSYVFWYQQVLKNEFKFLISFQNENVFDETGMPKERFSAKCLPNSPCSLEIQATKLEDSAVYFCASSQGDPRSGKLFFGSGTQLSVL.

The CDR3 DNA sequence: TGTGCCAGCAGCCCTTACTCGGCAGTAGATACGCAGTATTTT. This sequence encodes CASSPYSAVDTQYF. This rearrangement joins TRBV27 to TRBJ2-3; unclear D gene. Germline CDR1 reads MNHEY; CDR2 reads SMNVEV (reference sequence). The CDR3 totals 14 residues. Trimming stripped 6 bases from V and 5 bases from J, with 15 bases between.

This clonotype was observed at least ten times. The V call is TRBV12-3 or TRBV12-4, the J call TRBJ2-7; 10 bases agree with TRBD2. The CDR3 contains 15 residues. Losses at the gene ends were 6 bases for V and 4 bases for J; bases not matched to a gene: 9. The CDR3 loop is CASRLGASGGYEQYF. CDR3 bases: TGTGCCAGCAGACTCGGGGCTAGCGGGGGTTACGAGCAGTACTTC.

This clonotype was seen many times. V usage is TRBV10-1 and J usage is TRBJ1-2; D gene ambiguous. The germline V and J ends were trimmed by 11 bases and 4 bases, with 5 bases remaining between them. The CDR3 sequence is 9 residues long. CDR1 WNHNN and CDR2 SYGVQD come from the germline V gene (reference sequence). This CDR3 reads CALAYGYTF. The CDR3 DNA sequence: TGCGCCCTGGCCTATGGCTACACCTTC.

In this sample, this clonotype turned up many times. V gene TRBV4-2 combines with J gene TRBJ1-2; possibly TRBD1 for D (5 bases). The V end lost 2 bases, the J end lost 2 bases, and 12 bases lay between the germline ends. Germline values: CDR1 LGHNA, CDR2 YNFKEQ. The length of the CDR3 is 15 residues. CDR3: CASSQISGKNYGYTF. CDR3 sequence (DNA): TGTGCCAGCAGCCAAATCTCAGGGAAGAACTATGGCTACACCTTC.

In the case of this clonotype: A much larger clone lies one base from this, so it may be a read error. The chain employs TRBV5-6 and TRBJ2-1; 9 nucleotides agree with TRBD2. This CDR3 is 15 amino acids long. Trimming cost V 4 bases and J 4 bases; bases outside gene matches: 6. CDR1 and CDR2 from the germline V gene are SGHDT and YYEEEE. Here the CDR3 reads CASSRTSAYYNEQFF. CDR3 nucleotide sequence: TGTGCCAGCAGCAGGACTAGCGCGTATTACAATGAGCAGTTCTTC.

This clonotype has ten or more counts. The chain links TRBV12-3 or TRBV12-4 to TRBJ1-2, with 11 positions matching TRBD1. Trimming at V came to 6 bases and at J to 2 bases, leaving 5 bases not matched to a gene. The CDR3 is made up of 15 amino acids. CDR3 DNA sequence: TGTGCCAGCAGGATGGGACAGGGGGGGAACTATGGCTACACCTTC. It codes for CASRMGQGGNYGYTF.

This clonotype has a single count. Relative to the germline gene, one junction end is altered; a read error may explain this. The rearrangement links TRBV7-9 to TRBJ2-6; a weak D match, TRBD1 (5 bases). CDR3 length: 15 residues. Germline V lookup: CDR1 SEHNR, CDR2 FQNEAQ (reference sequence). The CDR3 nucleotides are TGCGCCAGCAGCAGAACAGGCTCTGGGGCCAACGTCCTGGCTTTC. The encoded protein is CASSRTGSGANVLAF. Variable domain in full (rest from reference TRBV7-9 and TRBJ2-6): DTGVSQNPRHKITKRGQNVTFRCDPISEHNRLYWYRQTLGQGPEFLTYFQNEAQLEKSRLLSDRFSAERPKGSFSTLEIQRTEQGDSAMYLCASSRTGSGANVLAFGAGSRLTVL.

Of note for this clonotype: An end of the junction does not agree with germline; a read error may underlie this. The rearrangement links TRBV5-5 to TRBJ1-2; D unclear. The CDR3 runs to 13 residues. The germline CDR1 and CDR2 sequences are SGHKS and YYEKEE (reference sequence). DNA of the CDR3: TGCGCCAGCAGCTTGGATACAGTTGGAGGAAACACCTTC. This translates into CASSLDTVGGNTF.

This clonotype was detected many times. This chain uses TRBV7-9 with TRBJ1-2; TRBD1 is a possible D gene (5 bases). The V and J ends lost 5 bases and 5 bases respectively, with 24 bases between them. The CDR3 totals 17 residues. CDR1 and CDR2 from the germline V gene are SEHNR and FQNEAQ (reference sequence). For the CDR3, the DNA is TGTGCCAGCAGCCTCATACAGGAGGGGACTGGGGGTTATGGCTACACCTTC. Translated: CASSLIQEGTGGYGYTF.

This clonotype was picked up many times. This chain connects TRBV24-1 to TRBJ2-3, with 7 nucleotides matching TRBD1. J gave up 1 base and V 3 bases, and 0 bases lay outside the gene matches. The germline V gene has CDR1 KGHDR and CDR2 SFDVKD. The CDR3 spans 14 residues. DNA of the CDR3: TGTGCCACCAGTGATGACAGGGGCACAGATACGCAGTATTTT. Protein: CATSDDRGTDTQYF.

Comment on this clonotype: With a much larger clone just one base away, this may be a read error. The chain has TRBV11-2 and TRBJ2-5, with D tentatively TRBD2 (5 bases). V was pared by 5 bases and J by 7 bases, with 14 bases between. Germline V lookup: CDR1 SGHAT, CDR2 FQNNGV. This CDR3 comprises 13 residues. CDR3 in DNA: TGTGCCAGCAGCCCTGCAGGAGCGGCGACCCAGTACTTC. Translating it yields CASSPAGAATQYF.

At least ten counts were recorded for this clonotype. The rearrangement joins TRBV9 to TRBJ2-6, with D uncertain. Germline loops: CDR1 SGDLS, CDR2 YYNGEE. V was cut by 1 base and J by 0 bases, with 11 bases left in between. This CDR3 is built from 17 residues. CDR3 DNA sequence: TGTGCCAGCAGCGTACCCTGGGTAGGCTCTGGGGCCAACGTCCTGACTTTC. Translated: CASSVPWVGSGANVLTF.

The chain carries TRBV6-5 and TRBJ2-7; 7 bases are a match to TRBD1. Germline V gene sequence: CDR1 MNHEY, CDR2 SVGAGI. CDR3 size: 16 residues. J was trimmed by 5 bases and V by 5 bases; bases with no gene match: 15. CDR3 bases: TGTGCCAGCAGTCTCGGGACAGTAAGTCTTTTCCACGAGCAGTACTTC. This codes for CASSLGTVSLFHEQYF.

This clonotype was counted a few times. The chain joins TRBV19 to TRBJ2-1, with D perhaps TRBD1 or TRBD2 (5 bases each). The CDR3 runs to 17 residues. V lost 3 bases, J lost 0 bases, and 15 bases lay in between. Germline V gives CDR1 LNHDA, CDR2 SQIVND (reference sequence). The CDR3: CASSMSWGPHSYNEQFF. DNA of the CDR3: TGTGCCAGTAGTATGAGCTGGGGACCGCACTCCTACAATGAGCAGTTCTTC.

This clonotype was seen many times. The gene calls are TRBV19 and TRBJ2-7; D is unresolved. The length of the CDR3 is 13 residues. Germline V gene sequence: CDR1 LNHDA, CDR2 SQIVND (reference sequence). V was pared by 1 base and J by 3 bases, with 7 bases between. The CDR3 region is CASSIVGFYEQYF. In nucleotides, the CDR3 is TGTGCCAGTAGTATAGTGGGTTTCTACGAGCAGTACTTC.

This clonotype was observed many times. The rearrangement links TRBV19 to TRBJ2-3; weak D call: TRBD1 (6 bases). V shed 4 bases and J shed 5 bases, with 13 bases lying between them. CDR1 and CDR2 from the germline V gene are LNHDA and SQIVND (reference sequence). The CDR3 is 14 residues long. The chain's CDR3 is CASSTNIRGDTQYF. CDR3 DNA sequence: TGTGCCAGTAGTACTAATATCAGGGGAGATACGCAGTATTTT.

This chain's CDR3 is CSATYRSYEQYF. CDR3 in DNA: TGCAGTGCCACCTACAGGAGCTACGAGCAGTACTTC. V gene TRBV20-1 combines with J gene TRBJ2-7, with D possibly matching TRBD1 (5 bases). The CDR3 consists of 12 residues. Germline V gene sequence: CDR1 DFQATT, CDR2 SNEGSKA (reference sequence). V gave up 6 bases and J gave up 3 bases, with 12 bases separating them.

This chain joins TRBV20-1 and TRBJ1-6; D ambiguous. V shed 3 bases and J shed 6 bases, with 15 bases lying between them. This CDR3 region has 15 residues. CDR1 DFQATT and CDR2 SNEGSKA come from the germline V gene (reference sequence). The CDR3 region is CSARSGEFFNSPLHF. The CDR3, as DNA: TGCAGTGCTAGGTCTGGGGAGTTCTTTAATTCACCCCTCCACTTT.